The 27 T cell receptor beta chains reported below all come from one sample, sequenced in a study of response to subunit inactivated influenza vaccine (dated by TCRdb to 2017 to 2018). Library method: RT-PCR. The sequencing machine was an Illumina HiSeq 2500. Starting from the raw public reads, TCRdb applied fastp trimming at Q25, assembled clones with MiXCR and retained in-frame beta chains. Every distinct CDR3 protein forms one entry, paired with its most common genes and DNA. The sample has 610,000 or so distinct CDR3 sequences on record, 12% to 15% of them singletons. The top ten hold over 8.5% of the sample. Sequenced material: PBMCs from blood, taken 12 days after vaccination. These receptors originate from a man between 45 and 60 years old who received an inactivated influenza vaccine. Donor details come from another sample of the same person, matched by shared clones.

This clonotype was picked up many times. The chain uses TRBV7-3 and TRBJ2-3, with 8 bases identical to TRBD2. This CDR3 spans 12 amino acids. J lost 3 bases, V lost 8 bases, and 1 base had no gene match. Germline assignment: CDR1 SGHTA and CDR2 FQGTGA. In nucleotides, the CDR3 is TGTGCCAGCGGCGGGAGGACAGATACGCAGTATTTT. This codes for CASGGRTDTQYF.

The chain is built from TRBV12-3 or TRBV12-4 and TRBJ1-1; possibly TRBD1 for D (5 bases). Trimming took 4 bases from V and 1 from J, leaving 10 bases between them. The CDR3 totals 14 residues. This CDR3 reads CASSSGLQNTEAFF. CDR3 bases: TGTGCCAGCAGTTCGGGACTGCAGAACACTGAAGCTTTCTTT.

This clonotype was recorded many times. The CDR3 DNA follows: TGTGCCAGCAGCCAGGATAACAGGGATTACGAGCAGTACTTC. Amino acid sequence: CASSQDNRDYEQYF. V gene TRBV4-2 combines with J gene TRBJ2-7, with D possibly matching TRBD1 (6 bases). This CDR3 has 14 amino acids. With 3 bases removed from V and 4 bases from J, the gap between germline ends came to 13 bases. The germline V gene has CDR1 LGHNA and CDR2 YNFKEQ.

DNA for the CDR3: TGTGCCAGCAGTTACTCGGTTTCGGGGCCTTCCTACGAGCAGTACTTC. As protein: CASSYSVSGPSYEQYF. The chain combines TRBV6-2 or TRBV6-3 with TRBJ2-7, with D tentatively TRBD1 or TRBD2 (5 bases each). The V end lost 0 bases, the J end lost 1 base, and 13 bases lay between the germline ends. This CDR3 has 16 residues. Germline lookup yields CDR1 MNHEY and CDR2 SVGEGT.

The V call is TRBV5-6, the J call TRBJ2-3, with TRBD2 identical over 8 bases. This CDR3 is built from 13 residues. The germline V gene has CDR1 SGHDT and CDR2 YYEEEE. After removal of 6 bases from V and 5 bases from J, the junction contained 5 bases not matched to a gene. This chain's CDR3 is CASIRGGIDTQYF. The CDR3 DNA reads TGTGCCAGCATCCGGGGGGGTATAGATACGCAGTATTTT.

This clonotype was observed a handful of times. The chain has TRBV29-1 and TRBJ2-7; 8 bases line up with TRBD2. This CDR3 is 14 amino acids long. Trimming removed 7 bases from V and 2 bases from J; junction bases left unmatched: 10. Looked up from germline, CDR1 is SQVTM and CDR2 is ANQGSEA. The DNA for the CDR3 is TGCAGCGCCGCTCGGGCGGGGGGTGCCTACGAGCAGTACTTC. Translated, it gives CSAARAGGAYEQYF.

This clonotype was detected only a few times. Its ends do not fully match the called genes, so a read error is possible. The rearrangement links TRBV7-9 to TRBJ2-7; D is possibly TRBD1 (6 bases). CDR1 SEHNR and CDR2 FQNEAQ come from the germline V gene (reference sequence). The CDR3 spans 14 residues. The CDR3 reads CASSVAGTQYEQYF. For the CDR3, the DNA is TGTGCCAGCAGCGTAGCCGGGACACAGTACGAGCAGTACTTC.

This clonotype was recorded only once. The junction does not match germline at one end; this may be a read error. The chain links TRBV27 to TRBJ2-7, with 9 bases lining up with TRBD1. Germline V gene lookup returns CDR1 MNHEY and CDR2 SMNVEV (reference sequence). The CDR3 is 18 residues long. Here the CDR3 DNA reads TGTGCCAGCAGTTTAAGAAAAGGCGCGAACAGGGGGCTCTACGTGCAGTACTTC. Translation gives CASSLRKGANRGLYVQYF.

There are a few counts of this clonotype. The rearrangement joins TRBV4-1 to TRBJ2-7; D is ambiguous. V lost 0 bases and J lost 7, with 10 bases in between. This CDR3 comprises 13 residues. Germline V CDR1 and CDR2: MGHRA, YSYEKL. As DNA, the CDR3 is TGCGCCAGCAGCCAAGATTACGGTGAGGAGCAGTACTTC. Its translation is CASSQDYGEEQYF.

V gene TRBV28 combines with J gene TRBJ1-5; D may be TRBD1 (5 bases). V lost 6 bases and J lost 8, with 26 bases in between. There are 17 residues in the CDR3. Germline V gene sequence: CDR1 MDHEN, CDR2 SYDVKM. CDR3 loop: CASRPRDSFWGREPQHF. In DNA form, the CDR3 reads TGTGCCAGCAGGCCACGTGACAGTTTCTGGGGCCGGGAGCCCCAGCATTTT.

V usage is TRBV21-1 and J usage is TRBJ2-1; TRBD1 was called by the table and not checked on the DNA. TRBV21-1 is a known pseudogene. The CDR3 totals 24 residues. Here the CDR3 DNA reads TGTGCCAGCAGCAACTATACCCGGCGCCGGGACGCTAAAGGGAGGCTGCTCTCCTACAATGAGCAGTTCTTC. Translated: CASSNYTRRRDAKGRLLSYNEQFF.

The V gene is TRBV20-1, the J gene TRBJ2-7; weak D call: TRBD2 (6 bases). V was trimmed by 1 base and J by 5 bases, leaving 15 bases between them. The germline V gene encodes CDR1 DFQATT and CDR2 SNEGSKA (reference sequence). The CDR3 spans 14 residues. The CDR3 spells CSARVFASGDEQYF. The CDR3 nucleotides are TGCAGTGCTAGAGTTTTTGCCTCGGGGGACGAGCAGTACTTC.

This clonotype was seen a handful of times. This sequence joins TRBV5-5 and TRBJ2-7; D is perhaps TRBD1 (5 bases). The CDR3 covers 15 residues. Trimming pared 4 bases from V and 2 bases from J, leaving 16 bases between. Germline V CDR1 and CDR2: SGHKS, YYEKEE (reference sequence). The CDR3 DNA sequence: TGTGCCAGCAGCACTGCAGGGTATGGGGCCTACGAGCAGTACTTC. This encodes CASSTAGYGAYEQYF.

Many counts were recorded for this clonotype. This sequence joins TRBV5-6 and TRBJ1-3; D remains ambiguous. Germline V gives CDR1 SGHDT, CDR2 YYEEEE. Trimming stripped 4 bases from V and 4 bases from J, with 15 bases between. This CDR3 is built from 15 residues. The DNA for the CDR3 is TGTGCCAGCAGCGACCCCGAGGGCCTGGGAAACACCATATATTTT. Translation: CASSDPEGLGNTIYF.

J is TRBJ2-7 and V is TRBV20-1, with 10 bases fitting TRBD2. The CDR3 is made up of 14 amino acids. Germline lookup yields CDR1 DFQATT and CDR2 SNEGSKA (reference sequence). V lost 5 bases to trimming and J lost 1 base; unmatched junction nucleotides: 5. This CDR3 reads CSALLAGGSYEQYF. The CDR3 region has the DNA TGCAGTGCTCTTTTAGCGGGAGGATCCTACGAGCAGTACTTC.

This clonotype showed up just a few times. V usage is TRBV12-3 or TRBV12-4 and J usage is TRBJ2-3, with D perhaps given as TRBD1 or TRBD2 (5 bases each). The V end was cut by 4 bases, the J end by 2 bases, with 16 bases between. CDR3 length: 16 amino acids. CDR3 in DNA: TGTGCCAGCAGTTCGCCCCCGGGGCCCGACACAGATACGCAGTATTTT. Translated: CASSSPPGPDTDTQYF.

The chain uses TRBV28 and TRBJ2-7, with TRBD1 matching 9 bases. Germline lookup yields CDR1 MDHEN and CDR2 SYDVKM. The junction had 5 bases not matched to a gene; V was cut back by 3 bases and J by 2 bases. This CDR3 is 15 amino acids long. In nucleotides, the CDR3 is TGTGCCAGCAGTTTCTCCGGGACAGGGACCTACGAGCAGTACTTC. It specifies CASSFSGTGTYEQYF.

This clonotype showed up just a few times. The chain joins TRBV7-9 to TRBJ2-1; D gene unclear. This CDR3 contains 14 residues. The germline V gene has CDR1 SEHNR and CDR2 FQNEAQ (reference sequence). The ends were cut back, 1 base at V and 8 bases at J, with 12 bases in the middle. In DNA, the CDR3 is TGTGCCAGCAGCTTAGTGGGCAGGAGCGATGAGCAGTTCTTC. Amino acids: CASSLVGRSDEQFF.

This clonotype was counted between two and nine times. The chain's CDR3 is CSALTGAKYEQYF. The CDR3 nucleotides are TGCAGCGCTCTGACAGGGGCCAAGTACGAGCAGTACTTC. The chain employs TRBV29-1 and TRBJ2-7; 8 bases agree with TRBD1. The germline gives CDR1 SQVTM, CDR2 ANQGSEA. The CDR3 spans 13 residues. Trimming removed 7 bases from V and 4 bases from J; junction bases left unmatched: 9.

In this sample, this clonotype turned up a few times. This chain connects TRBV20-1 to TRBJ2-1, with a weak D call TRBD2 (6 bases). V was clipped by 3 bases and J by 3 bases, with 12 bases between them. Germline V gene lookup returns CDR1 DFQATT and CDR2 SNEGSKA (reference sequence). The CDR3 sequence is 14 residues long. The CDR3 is CSARASGLYNEQFF. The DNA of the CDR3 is TGCAGTGCTAGGGCAAGCGGGCTCTACAATGAGCAGTTCTTC.

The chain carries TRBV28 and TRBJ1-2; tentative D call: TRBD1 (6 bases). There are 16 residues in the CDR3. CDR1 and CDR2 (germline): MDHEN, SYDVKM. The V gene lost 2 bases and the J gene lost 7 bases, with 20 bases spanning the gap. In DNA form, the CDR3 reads TGTGCCAGCAGTTTAGGTGGTCTCAGGGGCGGAACTGGCTACACCTTC. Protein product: CASSLGGLRGGTGYTF.

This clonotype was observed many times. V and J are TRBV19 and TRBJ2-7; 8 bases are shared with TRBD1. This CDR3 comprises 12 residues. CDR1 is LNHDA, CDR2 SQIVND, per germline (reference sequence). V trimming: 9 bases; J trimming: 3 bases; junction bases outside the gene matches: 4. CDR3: CASSDRGYEQYF. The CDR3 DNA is TGTGCCAGCAGTGACAGGGGCTACGAGCAGTACTTC.

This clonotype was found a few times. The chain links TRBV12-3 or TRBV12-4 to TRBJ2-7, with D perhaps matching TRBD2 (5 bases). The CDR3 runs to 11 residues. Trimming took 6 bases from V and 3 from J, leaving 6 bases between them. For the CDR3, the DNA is TGTGCCAGCAGAGACTACTACGAGCAGTACTTC. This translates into CASRDYYEQYF.

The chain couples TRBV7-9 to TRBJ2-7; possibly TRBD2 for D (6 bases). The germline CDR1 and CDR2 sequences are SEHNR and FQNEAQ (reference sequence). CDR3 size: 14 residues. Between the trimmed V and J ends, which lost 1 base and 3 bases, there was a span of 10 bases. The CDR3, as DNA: TGTGCCAGCAGCTTAGGCGGGGCTTACTACGAGCAGTACTTC. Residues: CASSLGGAYYEQYF.

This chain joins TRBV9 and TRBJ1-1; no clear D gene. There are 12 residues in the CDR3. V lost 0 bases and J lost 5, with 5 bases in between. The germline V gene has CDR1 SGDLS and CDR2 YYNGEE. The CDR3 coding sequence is TGTGCCAGCAGCGTAGTGGATACTGAAGCTTTCTTT. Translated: CASSVVDTEAFF.

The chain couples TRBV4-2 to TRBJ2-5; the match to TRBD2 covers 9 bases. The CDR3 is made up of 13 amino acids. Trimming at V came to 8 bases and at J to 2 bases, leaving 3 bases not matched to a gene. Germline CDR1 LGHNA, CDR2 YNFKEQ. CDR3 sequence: CASRGLAQETQYF. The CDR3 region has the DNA TGTGCCAGCCGGGGACTAGCTCAAGAGACCCAGTACTTC.

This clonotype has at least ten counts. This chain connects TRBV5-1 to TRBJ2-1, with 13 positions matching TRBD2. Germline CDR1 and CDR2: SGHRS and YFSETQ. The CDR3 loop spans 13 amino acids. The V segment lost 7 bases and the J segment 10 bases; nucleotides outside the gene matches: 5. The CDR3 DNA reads TGCGCCAGCCACCCGACTAGCGGGGGGGAGCAGTTCTTC. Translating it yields CASHPTSGGEQFF.